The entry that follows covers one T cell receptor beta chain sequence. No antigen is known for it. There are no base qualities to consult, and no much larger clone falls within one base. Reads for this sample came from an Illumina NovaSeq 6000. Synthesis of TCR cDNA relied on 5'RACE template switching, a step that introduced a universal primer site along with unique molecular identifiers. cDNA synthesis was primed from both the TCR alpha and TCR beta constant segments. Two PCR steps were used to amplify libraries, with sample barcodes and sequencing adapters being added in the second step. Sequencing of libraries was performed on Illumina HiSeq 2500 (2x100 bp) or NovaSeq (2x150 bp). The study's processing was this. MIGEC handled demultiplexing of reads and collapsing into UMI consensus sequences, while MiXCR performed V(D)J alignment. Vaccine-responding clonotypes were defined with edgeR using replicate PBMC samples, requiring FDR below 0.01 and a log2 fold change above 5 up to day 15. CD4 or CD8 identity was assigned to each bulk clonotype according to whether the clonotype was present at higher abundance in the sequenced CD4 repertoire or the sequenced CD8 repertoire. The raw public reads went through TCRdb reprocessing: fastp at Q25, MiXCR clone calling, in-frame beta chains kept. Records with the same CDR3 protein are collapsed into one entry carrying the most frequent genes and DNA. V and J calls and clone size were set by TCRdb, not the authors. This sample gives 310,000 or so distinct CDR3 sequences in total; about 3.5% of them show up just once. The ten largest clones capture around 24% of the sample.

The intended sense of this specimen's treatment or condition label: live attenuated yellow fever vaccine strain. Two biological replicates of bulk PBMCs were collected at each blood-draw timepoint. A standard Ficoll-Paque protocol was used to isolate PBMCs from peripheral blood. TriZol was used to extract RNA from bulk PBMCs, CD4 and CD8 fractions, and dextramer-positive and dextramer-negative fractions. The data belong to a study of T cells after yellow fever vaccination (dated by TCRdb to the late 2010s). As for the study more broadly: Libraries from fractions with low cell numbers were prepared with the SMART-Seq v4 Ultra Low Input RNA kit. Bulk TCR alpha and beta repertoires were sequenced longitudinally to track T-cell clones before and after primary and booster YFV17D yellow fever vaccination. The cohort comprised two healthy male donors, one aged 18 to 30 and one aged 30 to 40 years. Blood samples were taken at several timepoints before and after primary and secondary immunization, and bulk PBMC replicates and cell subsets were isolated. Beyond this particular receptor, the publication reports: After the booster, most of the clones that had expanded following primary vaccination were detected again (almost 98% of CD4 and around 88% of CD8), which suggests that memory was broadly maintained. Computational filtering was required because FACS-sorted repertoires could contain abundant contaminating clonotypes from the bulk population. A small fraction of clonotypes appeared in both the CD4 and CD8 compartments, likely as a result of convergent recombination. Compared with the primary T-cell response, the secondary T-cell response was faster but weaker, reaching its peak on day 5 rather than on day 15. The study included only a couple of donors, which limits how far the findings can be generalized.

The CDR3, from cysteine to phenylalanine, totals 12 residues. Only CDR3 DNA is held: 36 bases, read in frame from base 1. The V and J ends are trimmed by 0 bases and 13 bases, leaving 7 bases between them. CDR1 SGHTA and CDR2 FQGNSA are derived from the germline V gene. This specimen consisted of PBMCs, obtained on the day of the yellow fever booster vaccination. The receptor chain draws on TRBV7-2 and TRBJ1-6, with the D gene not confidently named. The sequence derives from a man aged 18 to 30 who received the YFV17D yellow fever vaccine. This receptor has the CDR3 CASSLAQFPLHF. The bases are TGTGCCAGCAGCTTAGCTCAGTTCCCCCTCCACTTT.